Listed below are T cell receptor beta chains from one sample, sequenced in a study of cytomegalovirus exposure and HLA in healthy donors. Data came from immunoSEQ multiplex PCR; TCRdb stores just in-frame clones and leaves some out. The sample contains over 75,000 clones, around four fifths of which appear only once. The source material was PBMCs. The receptors stem from a man aged 50-60 years in good health and CMV-seropositive. Each CDR3 is given with its conserved first and last residue. A D gene is named only where the DNA matches it firmly. The size field is filled for only some rows; it gives once, few, many or a size class.

d_call | j_call | clone_size | v_call | cdr3_nt | cdr3_aa
- | TRBJ2-3 | - | TRBV19 | TGTGCCAGTAGTATTGGAGGGAGAACAGATACGCAGTATTTT | CASSIGGRTDTQYF
TRBD2 | TRBJ2-7 | - | TRBV7-2 | TGTGCCAGCAGCTCTAGCGGGGGGTTAGGCGAGCAGTACTTC | CASSSSGGLGEQYF
TRBD1 | TRBJ2-3 | once | TRBV2 | TGTGCCAGCGGGGGCGGACAGGGGGCCGGTACGCAGTATTTT | CASGGGQGAGTQYF
- | TRBJ1-5 | - | TRBV28 | TGTGCCAGCAGTTTCCCCTACGACAATCAGCCCCAGCATTTT | CASSFPYDNQPQHF
TRBD1 | TRBJ1-6 | - | TRBV6-5 | TGTGCCAGCAGTCGCGGACAGGGGAACAATTCACCCCTCCACTTT | CASSRGQGNNSPLHF
- | TRBJ1-2 | - | TRBV6-5 | TGTGCCAGCAGTTACTCGAGAGGGTACTATGGCTACACCTTC | CASSYSRGYYGYTF
- | TRBJ1-2 | - | TRBV18 | TGTGCCAGCTCACCCCCGAACATTCAGGGCTACACCTTC | CASSPPNIQGYTF
TRBD1 | TRBJ1-5 | once | TRBV5-5 | TGTGCCAGCAGCCGAGACTGGACAGGGTGGGGTATAAAGCATTTT | CASSRDWTGWGIKHF
- | TRBJ1-6 | few | TRBV4-1 | TGCGCCAGCAGCCAAGGGTCTGCGCGACAGTTTAATTCACCCCTCCACTTT | CASSQGSARQFNSPLHF
TRBD1 | TRBJ2-5 | - | TRBV18 | TGTGCCAGCTCACCCATCAGGACAGGGGGCTTAGAGACCCAGTACTTC | CASSPIRTGGLETQYF
TRBD1 | TRBJ1-2 | few | TRBV5-6 | TGTGCCAGCAGCTTAGTCACAGGGGACAATGGCTACCCCTTC | CASSLVTGDNGYPF
TRBD2 | TRBJ2-3 | - | TRBV7-9 | TGTGCCAGCAGTCCTCCCGGGACTAGCGGTCCCACAGATACGCAGTATTTT | CASSPPGTSGPTDTQYF
- | TRBJ2-5 | - | TRBV23-1 | TGCGCCAGCAGTCAATCCCCCCCGGGGAGGCAGACCCAGTACTTC | CASSQSPPGRQTQYF
TRBD2 | TRBJ2-3 | - | TRBV4-3 | TGCGCCAGCAGCCAAGAGAGCGGGGGGGCCACAGATACGCAGTATTTT | CASSQESGGATDTQYF
- | TRBJ2-3 | - | TRBV18 | TGTGCCAGCTCCCAGGGATGGGGGCAGTATTTT | CASSQGWGQYF
TRBD1 | TRBJ1-4 | - | TRBV5-1 | TGCGCCAGCAGCACTAACGGACAGGGGGAGGGTGAAAAACTGTTTTTT | CASSTNGQGEGEKLFF
- | TRBJ1-2 | few | TRBV18 | TGTGCCAGCTCACCAGAGGGGAGGATCTATGGCTACACCTTC | CASSPEGRIYGYTF
- | TRBJ2-2 | once | TRBV29-1 | TGCAGCGTTATTCCTAGGGGCACCGGGGAGCTGTTTTTT | CSVIPRGTGELFF
- | TRBJ2-7 | - | TRBV7-8 | TGTGCCAGCAGCTTAGTGAGCCCCTACGAGCAGTACTTC | CASSLVSPYEQYF
TRBD1 | TRBJ1-5 | - | TRBV2 | TGTGCCAGCAGGTGGGACAGGGCCAGCAATCAGCCCCAGCATTTT | CASRWDRASNQPQHF
TRBD1 | TRBJ2-5 | - | TRBV7-9 | TGTGCCAGCAGAGGGACAGGGCAAGAGACCCAGTACTTC | CASRGTGQETQYF
TRBD1 | TRBJ2-7 | - | TRBV18 | TGTGCCAGCTCACAGACAGGGACCTACGAGCAGTACTTC | CASSQTGTYEQYF
TRBD1 | TRBJ2-7 | - | TRBV9 | TGTGCCAGCTCCAGGGGGCAGTACGAGCAGTACTTC | CASSRGQYEQYF
- | TRBJ2-2 | - | TRBV30 | TGTGCCTGGAGGAGGACAGTGAACACCGGGGAGCTGTTTTTT | CAWRRTVNTGELFF
- | TRBJ1-4 | - | TRBV28 | TGTGCCAGCAGCCCGTCACGGGTCGAAAAACTGTTTTTT | CASSPSRVEKLFF
- | TRBJ2-7 | - | TRBV5-1 | TGCGCCAGCACAGGAACGTTGTCCTACGAGCAGTACTTC | CASTGTLSYEQYF
- | TRBJ2-5 | - | TRBV7-3 | TGTGCCAGCAGCGTTAATCCCCAGGCAGAGACCCAGTACTTC | CASSVNPQAETQYF
TRBD1 | TRBJ2-5 | few | TRBV18 | TGTGCCAGCTCACCGGGGACAGTTGAAGAGACCCAGTACTTC | CASSPGTVEETQYF
- | TRBJ1-6 | - | TRBV12-2 | TGTGCAAGTCGCTTAATCCCTATAGATCGCAACAGGGAAGAACCCCATTCACCCCTCCACTTT | CASRLIPIDRNREEPHSPLHF
- | TRBJ2-3 | - | TRBV9 | TGTGCCAGCAGCGTAGAAGATGCTCGGGGTACGCAGTATTTT | CASSVEDARGTQYF
TRBD2 | TRBJ2-5 | - | TRBV30 | TGTGCCTGGAGTGTGGGCGGGGGGCTCGCGGCCCAGTACTTC | CAWSVGGGLAAQYF
- | TRBJ1-5 | - | TRBV30 | TGTGCCTGGAGTGTCCCCCGGACATATGATCAGCCCCAGCATTTT | CAWSVPRTYDQPQHF
- | TRBJ1-3 | - | TRBV30 | TGTGCCTGGAGTCCTGCTGGAAACACCATATATTTT | CAWSPAGNTIYF
TRBD1 | TRBJ1-1 | few | TRBV10-3 | TGTGCCATCAGTGAGCAGGGGGAGAACACTGAAGCTTTCTTT | CAISEQGENTEAFF
- | TRBJ1-3 | - | TRBV7-2 | TGTGCCAGCAGCTTTTCCCCGGGAAACACCATATATTTT | CASSFSPGNTIYF
TRBD1 | TRBJ1-5 | - | TRBV7-2 | TGTGCCAGCAGCCCTCCCCGTTCAGGACAGGACCTTGGGCCCCAGCATTTT | CASSPPRSGQDLGPQHF
TRBD1 | TRBJ2-7 | once | TRBV30 | TGTGCCTGGAGTGTTACCGGGACAGGGGGTAGGGAGCAGTACTTC | CAWSVTGTGGREQYF
- | TRBJ2-7 | - | TRBV5-1 | TGCGCCAGCAACGACGGGTTATCCTACGAGCAGTACTTC | CASNDGLSYEQYF
TRBD1 | TRBJ1-1 | - | TRBV6-5 | TGTGCCAGCCGAACCGGACAGGGGAACACTGAAGCTTTCTTT | CASRTGQGNTEAFF
TRBD1 | TRBJ1-1 | - | TRBV4-1 | TGCGCCAGCAGCCAGTGGACAGGGACGAACACTGAAGCTTTCTTT | CASSQWTGTNTEAFF
- | TRBJ1-1 | - | TRBV5-1 | TGCGCCAGCAGTTCCCAGGCTACAAACACTGAAGCTTTCTTT | CASSSQATNTEAFF